A single sample is the source of the 6 T cell receptor beta chains below, sequenced in a study of blood T cells in healthy people across ages. A sample-barcoded 5' primer and a J-beta primer mix were used in a second PCR of about 6 to 11 cycles. TCRdb called the 5' RACE reads again in MiXCR, with one record for every CDR3 protein. The table records about 1.8 million distinct CDR3 sequences, about 50% of them present only once. Material: blood. The receptors come from a woman in her thirties or forties in good health.

The chain carries TRBV7-9 and TRBJ2-4, with 10 nucleotides matching TRBD1. The germline V gene has CDR1 SEHNR and CDR2 FQNEAQ (reference sequence). The length of the CDR3 is 15 residues. Unmatched junction bases numbered 5, after V lost 5 bases and J lost 4 bases. The CDR3 loop is CASSPRTGGKNIQYF. DNA for the CDR3: TGTGCCAGCAGCCCTCGGACAGGGGGTAAAAACATTCAGTACTTC.

This clonotype occurred a few times. J is TRBJ2-7 and V is TRBV28; D is unclear. The CDR3 totals 16 residues. The V gene's germline CDR1 is MDHEN and CDR2 SYDVKM. V was trimmed by 6 bases and J by 2 bases, leaving 20 bases between them. In nucleotides, the CDR3 is TGTGCCAGCAGCTCGCTTATCCACCAAACAGCCTACGAGCAGTACTTC. Translating gives CASSSLIHQTAYEQYF.

The chain carries TRBV6-2 or TRBV6-3 and TRBJ1-2; TRBD1 aligns across 7 bases. With 0 bases clipped from V and 6 bases from J, the junction kept 4 bases outside the gene matches. The germline V gene encodes CDR1 MNHEY and CDR2 SVGEGT. CDR3 size: 14 residues. The CDR3 DNA reads TGTGCCAGCAGTTACTCAGGGGGCTTCGATGGCTACACCTTC. Encoded protein: CASSYSGGFDGYTF.

The table lists this clonotype with many counts. V gene TRBV7-2 combines with J gene TRBJ2-3; D could derive from TRBD1 or TRBD2 (5 bases each). The CDR3 length is 14 residues. The V end lost 4 bases, the J end lost 6 bases, and 14 bases lay between the germline ends. CDR1 is SGHTA, CDR2 FQGNSA, per germline. This CDR3 reads CASSWDRVTDTQYF. The DNA for the CDR3 is TGTGCCAGCAGCTGGGACCGCGTCACTGATACGCAGTATTTT.

The J gene is TRBJ2-7, the V gene TRBV5-1, with D possibly called TRBD1 or TRBD2 (5 bases each). TRBJ2-5 matches the DNA end more closely, so the J call is doubtful. The CDR3 runs 15 residues. Germline loops: CDR1 SGHRS, CDR2 YFSETQ. The CDR3 spells CASGLVGIGGETQYF. The CDR3, as DNA: TGCGCCAGCGGGCTTGTGGGGATTGGGGGAGAGACCCAGTACTTC.

Worth noting for this clonotype: Its ends do not fully match the called genes, so a read error is possible. The chain combines TRBV5-1 with TRBJ2-3; 12 bases are a match to TRBD1. Germline V lookup: CDR1 SGHRS, CDR2 YFSETQ. The CDR3 has 19 residues. CDR3: CAGSGDRTGTGGATDTQYF. CDR3 coding DNA: TGCGCCGGCAGCGGGGACCGAACCGGGACAGGGGGCGCGACAGATACGCAGTATTTT.